This entry lists 26 T cell receptor beta chains sequenced from one sample in a study of OX40 agonist ivuxolimab in advanced cancers. Repertoires were generated with immunoSEQ multiplex PCR, while TCRdb's copy carries only in-frame clones and drops some. Of tens of thousands of clones in the sample, 84% are singletons; the top ten hold 20% to 25%. Specimen: CD4+ or CD8+ T cells sorted from blood, collected in a trial of the OX40 agonist ivuxolimab. The receptors here all came from an adult with an advanced solid tumor such as melanoma, head and neck, liver or kidney cancer.

The chain uses TRBV5-6 and TRBJ2-7; unclear D gene. The CDR3 runs 14 residues. The V and J ends lost 1 base and 0 bases respectively, with 8 bases between them. Germline-derived CDR1 and CDR2 are SGHDT and YYEEEE. The CDR3, as DNA: TGTGCCAGCAGCTTGACAGACTTCTCCTACGAGCAGTACTTC. Translated: CASSLTDFSYEQYF.

The chain carries TRBV5-4 and TRBJ1-2, with D possibly TRBD1 on 5 matching bases. The germline gives CDR1 SGHNT, CDR2 YYREEE (reference sequence). Trimming left V 5 bases short and J 2 bases short, with 10 bases between. This CDR3 region has 13 residues. The CDR3 region is CASSRDGNYGYTF. The CDR3 coding sequence is TGTGCCAGCAGTCGGGACGGGAACTATGGCTACACCTTC.

This chain joins TRBV7-9 and TRBJ2-7; tentative D call: TRBD1 (5 bases). The CDR3 spans 15 residues. Deletions cut 5 bases from V and 2 bases from J, with 16 bases between. Germline-derived CDR1 and CDR2 are SEHNR and FQNEAQ (reference sequence). The CDR3 region is CASSPPDSPTYEQYF. CDR3 in DNA: TGTGCCAGCAGCCCACCAGACAGCCCCACCTACGAGCAGTACTTC.

The V call is TRBV29-1, the J call TRBJ1-1; D is perhaps TRBD1 (6 bases). Germline values: CDR1 SQVTM, CDR2 ANQGSEA. This CDR3 is built from 11 residues. The germline V and J ends were trimmed by 6 bases and 4 bases, with 9 bases remaining between them. The CDR3 spells CSVMDSTEAFF. The CDR3 DNA is TGCAGCGTGATGGACAGCACTGAAGCTTTCTTT.

The V and J genes are TRBV28 and TRBJ2-7; D not resolved. The CDR3 extends over 15 amino acids. The germline V gene encodes CDR1 MDHEN and CDR2 SYDVKM. Trimming cost V 5 bases and J 3 bases, with 17 bases left between them. CDR3 loop: CASSPREAAIYEQYF. In DNA form, the CDR3 reads TGTGCCAGCAGTCCGAGAGAGGCGGCTATCTACGAGCAGTACTTC.

The chain uses TRBV11-1 and TRBJ1-1, with D possibly TRBD1 on 6 matching bases. Trimming left V 5 bases short and J 4 bases short, with 11 bases between. CDR1 SGHAT and CDR2 FQDESV come from the germline V gene (reference sequence). CDR3 length equals 13 residues. The CDR3 here is CASSGQFGTEAFF. Written as DNA, the CDR3 is TGTGCCAGCAGCGGACAGTTTGGCACTGAAGCTTTCTTT. The variable domain in full, completed from reference TRBV11-1 and TRBJ1-1, reads EAEVAQSPRYKITEKSQAVAFWCDPISGHATLYWYRQILGQGPELLVQFQDESVVDDSQLPKDRFSAERLKGVDSTLKIQPAELGDSAMYLCASSGQFGTEAFFGQGTRLTVV.

The V and J genes are TRBV7-9 and TRBJ2-3, with 7 nucleotides matching TRBD1. The CDR3 spans 16 residues. Germline assignment: CDR1 SEHNR and CDR2 FQNEAQ (reference sequence). Trimming took 1 base from V and 0 from J; bases not matched to a gene: 4. The CDR3 DNA follows: TGTGCCAGCAGCTTAGTGGGACAGCAGAGCACAGATACGCAGTATTTT. As protein: CASSLVGQQSTDTQYF.

This clone was seen more than once but under ten times. The CDR3 reads CASSLYPGALDGYTF. DNA of the CDR3: TGTGCCAGCAGCTTGTATCCAGGGGCGCTCGATGGCTACACCTTC. This chain joins TRBV5-6 and TRBJ1-2; D perhaps matches TRBD1 (6 bases). The V end lost 1 base, the J end lost 6 bases, and 16 bases lay between the germline ends. The germline V gene encodes CDR1 SGHDT and CDR2 YYEEEE. The CDR3 sequence is 15 residues long.

CDR3 loop: CASSGDSGSNQPQHF. In DNA, the CDR3 is TGTGCCAGCAGTGGGGACAGTGGAAGCAATCAGCCCCAGCATTTT. The V and J genes are TRBV6-1 and TRBJ1-5, with TRBD1 matching 7 bases. This CDR3 has 15 amino acids. Germline V gives CDR1 MNHNS, CDR2 SASEGT. The trim removed 4 bases at V and 1 base at J, leaving 4 bases unmatched.

The chain uses TRBV7-9 and TRBJ2-7, with TRBD2 identical over 9 bases. CDR1 and CDR2 from the germline V gene are SEHNR and FQNEAQ (reference sequence). The CDR3 has 14 amino acids. The V and J ends lost 5 bases and 3 bases, in that order; junction bases with no gene match: 5. The CDR3 spells CASSRTSENYEQYF. CDR3 nucleotide sequence: TGTGCCAGCAGCCGGACTAGCGAGAACTACGAGCAGTACTTC.

The CDR3 region has the DNA TGTGCCAGCAGCGTCCATACTAGTCTCACCGGGGAGCTGTTTTTT. It is translated as CASSVHTSLTGELFF. V is TRBV9 and J is TRBJ2-2; maybe TRBD2 (5 bases). The V gene's germline CDR1 is SGDLS and CDR2 YYNGEE. There are 15 residues in the CDR3. The V and J ends lost 2 bases and 4 bases respectively, with 12 bases between them. Supplemented by reference TRBV9 and TRBJ2-2, the full variable domain reads DSGVTQTPKHLITATGQRVTLRCSPRSGDLSVYWYQQSLDQGLQFLIQYYNGEERAKGNILERFSAQQFPDLHSELNLSSLELGDSALYFCASSVHTSLTGELFFGEGSRLTVL.

The rearrangement uses TRBV19 and TRBJ1-2; 7 nucleotides match TRBD1. The CDR3 is 18 residues long. Trimming removed 10 bases from V and 1 base from J; junction bases left unmatched: 21. Germline CDR1 LNHDA, CDR2 SQIVND (reference sequence). This CDR3 reads CATAGTVIRDPSNYGYTF. The CDR3 region has the DNA TGTGCCACCGCCGGGACAGTCATTAGGGATCCCAGTAACTATGGCTACACCTTC.

This chain links TRBV30 with TRBJ2-7; D uncertain. The CDR3 extends over 14 amino acids. V was shortened by 3 bases and J by 2 bases, with 14 bases between the two germline ends. In germline, CDR1 is GTSNPN, CDR2 SVGIG (reference sequence). The CDR3 sequence is CAWSDPTEPYEQYF. DNA of the CDR3: TGTGCCTGGAGCGACCCTACAGAGCCCTACGAGCAGTACTTC.

The J gene is TRBJ2-1, the V gene TRBV7-2; 11 nucleotides line up with TRBD2. Germline assignment: CDR1 SGHTA and CDR2 FQGNSA. The ends lost 3 bases at V and 4 bases at J; junction bases unmatched: 2. The CDR3 has 15 amino acids. The CDR3 sequence: CASSFVAGGYNEQFF. The CDR3, as DNA: TGTGCCAGCAGCTTCGTAGCGGGGGGGTACAATGAGCAGTTCTTC.

The rearrangement uses TRBV9 and TRBJ2-1; TRBD2 aligns across 9 bases. After removal of 0 bases from V and 0 bases from J, the junction contained 7 bases not matched to a gene. The CDR3 is made up of 18 amino acids. Germline V gene data show CDR1 as SGDLS and CDR2 as YYNGEE. CDR3 region: CASSVEGLAVSSYNEQFF. The CDR3 DNA sequence: TGTGCCAGCAGCGTAGAGGGACTAGCCGTAAGCTCCTACAATGAGCAGTTCTTC.

This chain joins TRBV6-1 and TRBJ2-5; D is unclear. Germline V gene data show CDR1 as MNHNS and CDR2 as SASEGT. The CDR3 is 15 amino acids. With 1 base removed from V and 1 base from J, the gap between germline ends came to 10 bases. The CDR3 loop is CASSEGWGIQETQYF. The CDR3 coding sequence is TGTGCCAGCAGTGAAGGTTGGGGTATCCAAGAGACCCAGTACTTC.

The rearrangement joins TRBV7-3 to TRBJ2-1; 12 bases align to TRBD2. The CDR3 has 18 amino acids. CDR1 SGHTA and CDR2 FQGTGA come from the germline V gene. The V and J ends lost 0 bases and 8 bases, in that order; junction bases with no gene match: 11. The CDR3 bases are TGTGCCAGCAGCTTAACGGCAACTAGCGGGAGGATTGATGATGAGCAGTTCTTC. Amino acids: CASSLTATSGRIDDEQFF.

V usage is TRBV11-2 and J usage is TRBJ1-2; perhaps TRBD1 as D (5 bases). The germline V gene has CDR1 SGHAT and CDR2 FQNNGV. The CDR3 sequence is 15 residues long. Trimming shortened V by 5 bases and J by 6 bases, and 19 bases separated the two germline ends. CDR3 sequence (DNA): TGTGCCAGCAGCCATCCCTGGGGCGGGGGGAATGGCTACACCTTC. Protein sequence: CASSHPWGGGNGYTF.

On this clone: This sample also contains other DNA sequences that code for the same CDR3. CDR3 in DNA: TGTGCCAGCAGTGACCCGGTAGGGCTCCACTATGGCTACACCTTC. Translating it yields CASSDPVGLHYGYTF. The genes are TRBV6-6 and TRBJ1-2, with unresolved D. CDR3 length equals 15 residues. V was cut by 5 bases and J by 3 bases, with 16 bases left in between. Germline V gene lookup returns CDR1 MNHNY and CDR2 SVGAGI (reference sequence).

The chain has TRBV2 and TRBJ2-3; no definite D call. CDR1 is SNHLY, CDR2 FYNNEI, per germline. Between the trimmed V and J ends, which lost 3 bases and 6 bases, there was a span of 4 bases. The CDR3 runs to 11 residues. Here the CDR3 DNA reads TGTGCCAGCAGTGACTCGGATACGCAGTATTTT. Its protein product is CASSDSDTQYF.

Regarding this clone: This sequence may be a read error, since a much larger clone differs from it by one base. V usage is TRBV7-3 and J usage is TRBJ2-2; D may be TRBD1 (7 bases). Germline lookup yields CDR1 SGHTA and CDR2 FQGTGA. V dropped 4 bases and J dropped 6 bases, with 15 bases sitting between them. The CDR3 has 15 residues. The CDR3 sequence: CASSSSRGAPGELFF. The CDR3 nucleotides are TGTGCCAGCAGCTCTAGCAGGGGGGCTCCCGGGGAGCTGTTTTTT.

This clone was seen only once. The chain has TRBV6-1 and TRBJ2-7; TRBD1 might be the D (6 bases). Trimming removed 1 base from V and 2 bases from J, with 9 bases in between. The germline V gene encodes CDR1 MNHNS and CDR2 SASEGT. This CDR3 has 14 residues. The CDR3 DNA follows: TGTGCCAGCAGTGAAGGGACAGCAACCTACGAGCAGTACTTC. Its translation: CASSEGTATYEQYF.

The rearrangement joins TRBV7-9 to TRBJ2-5; D is unresolved. The J call may be faulty, since TRBJ2-7 better matches the DNA end. Germline V gene sequence: CDR1 SEHNR, CDR2 FQNEAQ (reference sequence). The CDR3 length is 14 residues. The CDR3 is CASSLGTLAYEQYF. The CDR3 DNA is TGTGCCAGCAGCTTAGGGACCCTAGCCTACGAGCAGTACTTC.

J is TRBJ1-1 and V is TRBV5-4; 9 positions agree with TRBD1. V lost 4 bases and J lost 0; bases outside the gene matches: 13. Germline V gene lookup returns CDR1 SGHNT and CDR2 YYREEE (reference sequence). This CDR3 contains 18 residues. The CDR3 is CASSPLGGTGTLNTEAFF. The CDR3 DNA reads as TGTGCCAGCAGCCCGCTGGGGGGGACAGGGACTTTGAACACTGAAGCTTTCTTT.

This chain links TRBV7-9 with TRBJ1-6; 7 nucleotides line up with TRBD1. V lost 1 base and J lost 9; bases outside the gene matches: 3. The germline gives CDR1 SEHNR, CDR2 FQNEAQ (reference sequence). This CDR3 spans 14 amino acids. CDR3 coding DNA: TGTGCCAGCAGCTTAGAAGGGGGCGCTTCACCCCTCCACTTT. Its protein product is CASSLEGGASPLHF.

J is TRBJ2-1 and V is TRBV7-8, with D maybe TRBD2 (5 bases). Trimming cost V 5 bases and J 10 bases, with 15 bases left between them. Germline lookup yields CDR1 SGHVS and CDR2 FQNEAQ. The CDR3 is 13 amino acids. CDR3 nucleotides: TGTGCCAGCAGCCCTGGTCTAGCAGGCGAGCAGTTCTTC. This gives the protein CASSPGLAGEQFF.